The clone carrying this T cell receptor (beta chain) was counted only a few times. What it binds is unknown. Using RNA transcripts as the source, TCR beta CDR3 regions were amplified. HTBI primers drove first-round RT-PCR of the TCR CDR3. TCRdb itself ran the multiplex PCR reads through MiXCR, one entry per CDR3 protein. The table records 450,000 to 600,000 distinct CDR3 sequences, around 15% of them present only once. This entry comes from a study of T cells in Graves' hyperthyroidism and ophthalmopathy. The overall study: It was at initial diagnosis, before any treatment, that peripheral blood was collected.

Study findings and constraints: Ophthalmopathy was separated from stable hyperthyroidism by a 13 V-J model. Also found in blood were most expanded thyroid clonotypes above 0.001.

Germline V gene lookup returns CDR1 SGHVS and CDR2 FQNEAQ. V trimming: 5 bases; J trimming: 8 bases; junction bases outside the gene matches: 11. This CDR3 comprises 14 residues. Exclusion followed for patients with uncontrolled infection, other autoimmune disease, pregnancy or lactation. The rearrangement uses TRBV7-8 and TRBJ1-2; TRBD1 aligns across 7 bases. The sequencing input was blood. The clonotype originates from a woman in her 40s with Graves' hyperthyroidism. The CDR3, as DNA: TGTGCCAGCAGCCTGGGGGGGACAGTGGAGGGCTACACCTTC. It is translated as CASSLGGTVEGYTF.